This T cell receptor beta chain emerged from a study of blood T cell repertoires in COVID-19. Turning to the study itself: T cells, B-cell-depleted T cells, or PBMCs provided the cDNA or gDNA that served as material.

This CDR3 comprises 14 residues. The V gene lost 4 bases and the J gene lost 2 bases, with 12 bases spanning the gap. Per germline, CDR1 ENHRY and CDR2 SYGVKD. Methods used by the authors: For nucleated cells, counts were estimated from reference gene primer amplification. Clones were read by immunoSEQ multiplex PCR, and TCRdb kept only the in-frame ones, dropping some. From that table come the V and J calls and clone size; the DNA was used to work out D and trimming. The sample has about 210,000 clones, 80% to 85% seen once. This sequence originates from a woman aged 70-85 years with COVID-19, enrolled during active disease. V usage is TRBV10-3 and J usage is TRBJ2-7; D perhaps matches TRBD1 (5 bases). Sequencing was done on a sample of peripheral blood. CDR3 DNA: TGTGCCATCAGTGGTCAGGGAAACACCTACGAGCAGTACTTC. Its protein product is CAISGQGNTYEQYF.